These 8 T cell receptor beta chains originate from one sample sequenced in a study of shared clonotypes between healthy human individuals (TCRdb year 2020). Library creation used the immunoSEQ multiplex PCR assay. TCRdb's version of the immuneACCESS table is confined to in-frame rearrangements and falls short of the full clone set. An unresolved V gene accounts for under half of the shortfall where checked; the remainder is of unknown origin. For this sample the table gives fewer than 1.4 million clones, of which 75% to 80% were detected only once. The ten top clones hold roughly 0.55% of the sample. The specimen sequenced was memory CD4+ T cells from PBMCs. The cell subset or site tag for this specimen amounts to: CD45RA-negative fraction. These receptors were collected from a man in his late teens or twenties in good health. Some clones in this sample may be carry-over from other donors' samples.

This clone was seen a single time. The chain links TRBV19 to TRBJ1-2; D gene unclear. The CDR3 length is 14 residues. The V gene lost 3 bases and the J gene lost 2 bases, with 10 bases spanning the gap. CDR1 is LNHDA, CDR2 SQIVND, per germline (reference sequence). In nucleotides, the CDR3 is TGTGCCAGTAGTATGGAGGACCTGAACTATGGCTACACCTTC. Amino acids: CASSMEDLNYGYTF.

This clone was seen a single time. The CDR3 protein is CASSLRTLMNTEAFF. The CDR3 DNA follows: TGTGCCAGCTCACTGCGGACACTCATGAACACTGAAGCTTTCTTT. V is TRBV18 and J is TRBJ1-1; D is perhaps TRBD1 (5 bases). The ends were cut back, 4 bases at V and 0 bases at J, with 12 bases in the middle. The germline gives CDR1 KGHSH, CDR2 LQKENI. CDR3 length equals 15 residues.

The V call is TRBV5-6, the J call TRBJ1-2; D ambiguous. The V end was cut by 2 bases, the J end by 3 bases, with 17 bases between. The V gene's germline CDR1 is SGHDT and CDR2 YYEEEE. This CDR3 is 16 amino acids long. The CDR3 reads CASSFSALRADYGYTF. CDR3 sequence (DNA): TGTGCCAGCAGCTTTTCAGCCCTCCGTGCGGACTATGGCTACACCTTC.

The gene calls are TRBV6-5 and TRBJ2-7; D gene unclear. The CDR3 runs to 16 residues. V lost 2 bases and J 2 bases, leaving 16 bases between the germline ends. Germline CDR1 MNHEY, CDR2 SVGAGI. CDR3 in amino acids: CASSYRVPRSAYEQYF. The CDR3 nucleotides read TGTGCCAGCAGTTACAGGGTTCCACGTTCAGCCTACGAGCAGTACTTC.

The rearrangement links TRBV5-1 to TRBJ1-4, with D possibly being TRBD1 (5 bases). Trimming removed 0 bases at V and 6 bases at J, with 12 bases between. This CDR3 region has 15 residues. Germline CDR1 reads SGHRS; CDR2 reads YFSETQ. The CDR3 loop is CASSLATGGDEKLFF. The CDR3 DNA reads TGCGCCAGCAGCTTGGCCACAGGTGGAGATGAAAAACTGTTTTTT.

Regarding this clone: Different DNA sequences within this sample yield the same CDR3. The chain joins TRBV29-1 to TRBJ2-7; D is undetermined. Trimming shortened V by 1 base and J by 0 bases, and 4 bases separated the two germline ends. CDR3 size: 12 residues. Germline lookup yields CDR1 SQVTM and CDR2 ANQGSEA. As DNA, the CDR3 is TGCAGCGTTGAAGCCGGCTCCTACGAGCAGTACTTC. This gives the protein CSVEAGSYEQYF.

This clone has a handful of counts. The chain carries TRBV5-4 and TRBJ1-1, with D unclear. Looked up from germline, CDR1 is SGHNT and CDR2 is YYREEE (reference sequence). Deletions cut 0 bases from V and 3 bases from J, with 3 bases between. This CDR3 region has 12 residues. As DNA, the CDR3 is TGTGCCAGCAGCTTGGAACACACTGAAGCTTTCTTT. Translation: CASSLEHTEAFF.

This rearrangement joins TRBV7-2 to TRBJ2-1; 9 bases fit TRBD2. Germline V CDR1 and CDR2: SGHTA, FQGNSA. CDR3 size: 15 residues. With V trimmed by 3 bases and J by 4 bases, 4 bases remained unmatched. As DNA, the CDR3 is TGTGCCAGCAGCTTTAGCGGGGGACTTTACAATGAGCAGTTCTTC. Translation gives CASSFSGGLYNEQFF.